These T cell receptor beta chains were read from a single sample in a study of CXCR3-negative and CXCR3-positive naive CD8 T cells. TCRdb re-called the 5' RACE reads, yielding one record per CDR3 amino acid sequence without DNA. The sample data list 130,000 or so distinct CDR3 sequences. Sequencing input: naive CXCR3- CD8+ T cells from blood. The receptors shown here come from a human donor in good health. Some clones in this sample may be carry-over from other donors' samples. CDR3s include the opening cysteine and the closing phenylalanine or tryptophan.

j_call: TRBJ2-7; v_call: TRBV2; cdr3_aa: CASRAGTVISYEQYF
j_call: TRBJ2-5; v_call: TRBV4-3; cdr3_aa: CASSQGPGGDNEETQYF
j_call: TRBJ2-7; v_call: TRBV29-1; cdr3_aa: CSVRDNYYEQYF
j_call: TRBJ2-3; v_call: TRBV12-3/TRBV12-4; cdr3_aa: CASSLSTGTGGINTQYF
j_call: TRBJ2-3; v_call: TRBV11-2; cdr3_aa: CASSLWPSGSTDTQYF
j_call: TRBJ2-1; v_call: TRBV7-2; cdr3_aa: CASSFLGTGGFEQFF
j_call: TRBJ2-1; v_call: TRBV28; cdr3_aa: CASSLRDWGNEQFF
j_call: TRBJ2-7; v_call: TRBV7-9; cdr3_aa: CASSSPMGRAGGPYEQYF
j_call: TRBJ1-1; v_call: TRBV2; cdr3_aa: CASSEALGRAEAFF
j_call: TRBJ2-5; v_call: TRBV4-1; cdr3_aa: CASSQEHREQETQYF
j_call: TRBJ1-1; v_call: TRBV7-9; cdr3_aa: CASSGGYGTEAFF
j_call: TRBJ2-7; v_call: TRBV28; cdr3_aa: CASSFRGLGNYEQYF
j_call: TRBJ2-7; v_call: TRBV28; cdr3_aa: CASSSSRLGVYEQYF
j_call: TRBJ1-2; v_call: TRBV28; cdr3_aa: CASSLYRGAYTF
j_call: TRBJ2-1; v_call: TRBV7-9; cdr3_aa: CASSIMSTSGSYNEQFF
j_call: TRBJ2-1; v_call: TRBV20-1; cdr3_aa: CSARPGVTSYNEQFF
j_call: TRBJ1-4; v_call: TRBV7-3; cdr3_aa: CASSFARQGLTNEKLFF
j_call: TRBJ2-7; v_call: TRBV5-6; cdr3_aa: CASSLQGGEQYF
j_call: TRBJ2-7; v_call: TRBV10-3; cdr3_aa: CAISEGGLGSQGEQYF
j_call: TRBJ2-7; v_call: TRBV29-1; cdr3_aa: CSAEVGREVFYEQYF
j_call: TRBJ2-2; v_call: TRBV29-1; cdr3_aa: CSVEDLEARELFF
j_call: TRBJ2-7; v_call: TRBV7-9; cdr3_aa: CASSGGLAGGKDEQYF
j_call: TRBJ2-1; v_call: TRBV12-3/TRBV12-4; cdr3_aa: CASSPGQSNEQFF
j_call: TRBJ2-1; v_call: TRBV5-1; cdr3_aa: CASSMDLAQFF
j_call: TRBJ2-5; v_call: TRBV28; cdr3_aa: CASSLVSRAGGFETQYF
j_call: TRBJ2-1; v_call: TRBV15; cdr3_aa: CATSRVALINEQFF
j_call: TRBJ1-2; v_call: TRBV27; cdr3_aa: CASSPTDRGGYTF
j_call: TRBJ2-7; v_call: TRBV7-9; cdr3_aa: CASSLDTFYEQYF
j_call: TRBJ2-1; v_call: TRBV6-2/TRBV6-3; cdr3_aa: CASSNYGSYNEQFF
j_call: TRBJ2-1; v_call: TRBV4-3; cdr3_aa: CASSQDFAGTSLFRGEQFF
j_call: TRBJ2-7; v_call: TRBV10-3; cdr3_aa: CAISDPTDSYEQYF
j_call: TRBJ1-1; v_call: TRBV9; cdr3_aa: CASSTRGGTAEAFF
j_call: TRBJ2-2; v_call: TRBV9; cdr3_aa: CASGQGFGTGELFF
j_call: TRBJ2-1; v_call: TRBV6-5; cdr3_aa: CATTGGWDNEQFF
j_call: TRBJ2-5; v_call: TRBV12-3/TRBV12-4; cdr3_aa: CASSFSDPQETQYF
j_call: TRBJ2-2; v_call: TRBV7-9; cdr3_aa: CASSLGRHTGELFF
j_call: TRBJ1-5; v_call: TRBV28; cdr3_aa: CASTLETGSNPQHF
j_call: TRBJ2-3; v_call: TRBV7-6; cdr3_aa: CASSLAGGVDTQYF
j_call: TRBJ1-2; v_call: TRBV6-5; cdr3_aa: CASSYSRTGTDYGYTF
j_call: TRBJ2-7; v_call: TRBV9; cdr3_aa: CASSPGEGTYEQYF
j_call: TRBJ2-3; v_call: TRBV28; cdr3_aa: CASSLVAGRADTQYF
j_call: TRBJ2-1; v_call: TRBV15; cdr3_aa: CATSRVTGRSEQFF
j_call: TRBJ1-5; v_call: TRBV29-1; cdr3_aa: CSCLEGANGNQPQHF
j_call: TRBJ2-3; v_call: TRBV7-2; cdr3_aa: CASSPSDRATDTQYF
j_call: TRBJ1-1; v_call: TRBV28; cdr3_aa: CASRLGTEAFF
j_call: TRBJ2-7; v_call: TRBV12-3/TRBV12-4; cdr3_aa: CASSLPGGGSYEQYF
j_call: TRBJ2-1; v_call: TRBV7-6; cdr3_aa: CASSFPGQGYNEQFF
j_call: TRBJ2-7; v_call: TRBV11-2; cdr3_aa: CASSAIPRLALYEQYF
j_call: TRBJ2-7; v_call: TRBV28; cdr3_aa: CASSIYRESYEQYF
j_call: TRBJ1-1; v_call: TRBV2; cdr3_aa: CASRAQGGTEAFF
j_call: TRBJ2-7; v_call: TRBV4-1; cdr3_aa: CASSQGQGTTYEQYF
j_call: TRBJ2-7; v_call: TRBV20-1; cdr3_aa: CSAPDQDSQSSYEQYF
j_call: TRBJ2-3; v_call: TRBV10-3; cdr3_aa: CANLDRETDTQYF
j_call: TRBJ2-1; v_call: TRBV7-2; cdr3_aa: CASSWLSFEGELAGFNEQFF